Below are 19 T cell receptor beta chains sequenced from a single sample in a study of regulatory T cells in long-lasting Graves disease. The time point is: persistent/refractory GD, antithyroid drugs over 5 years with positive TRAb. The TCR library was made from RNA that had been extracted from PBMCs in TRIzol. Library construction for TCR beta used iRepertoire HTBI primers and Arm-PCR of CDR3 regions. TCRdb analysed the multiplex PCR reads with MiXCR anew, one entry per CDR3 protein. The sample consists of under 500,000 distinct CDR3 sequences, roughly 20% of them appearing once. Source: peripheral blood mononuclear cells (PBMCs), taken when the disease was refractory, from a patient treated with antithyroid drugs. Receptors were obtained from a female donor with Graves disease.

The chain is built from TRBV20-1 and TRBJ1-5; a weak D match, TRBD1 (6 bases). Trimming stripped 6 bases from V and 0 bases from J, with 12 bases between. The length of the CDR3 is 14 residues. CDR1 is DFQATT and CDR2 is SNEGSKA in the germline V gene (reference sequence). The CDR3 DNA follows: TGCAGTGCCGGAAGGGGGTATAGCAATCAGCCCCAGCATTTT. Protein product: CSAGRGYSNQPQHF.

This clonotype was picked up many times. This chain uses TRBV7-8 with TRBJ2-7, with 7 bases lining up with TRBD1. The CDR3 covers 12 residues. The germline V gene has CDR1 SGHVS and CDR2 FQNEAQ. V trimming: 7 bases; J trimming: 5 bases; junction bases outside the gene matches: 5. CDR3 protein: CASTHRGDEQYF. DNA of the CDR3: TGTGCCAGCACGCACAGGGGCGACGAGCAGTACTTC. The complete variable domain, with remaining parts taken from reference TRBV7-8 and TRBJ2-7, reads GAGVSQSPRYKVAKRGQDVALRCDPISGHVSLFWYQQALGQGPEFLTYFQNEAQLDKSGLPSDRFFAERPEGSVSTLKIQRTQQEDSAVYLCASTHRGDEQYFGPGTRLTVT.

This clonotype was observed at least ten times. The rearrangement uses TRBV12-3 or TRBV12-4 and TRBJ1-1, with D uncertain. Trimming cost V 7 bases and J 1 base, with 13 bases left between them. The CDR3 is 14 amino acids. The CDR3 DNA is TGTGCCAGCACCCCAGGTCCACGGAACACTGAAGCTTTCTTT. Its translation: CASTPGPRNTEAFF.

This clonotype was observed at least ten times. The chain uses TRBV10-2 and TRBJ2-2; TRBD2 might be the D (6 bases). CDR1 WSHSY and CDR2 SAAADI come from the germline V gene. The V and J ends lost 4 bases and 3 bases respectively, with 18 bases between them. This CDR3 has 17 residues. The CDR3 DNA reads as TGCGCCAGCAGTGTAAGGACCCGGGACTGGGACACCGGGGAGCTGTTTTTT. Its protein is CASSVRTRDWDTGELFF.

This clonotype turned up a few times. This may come from a read error, since a much larger clone is one base off. The chain combines TRBV27 with TRBJ1-1; D is possibly TRBD1 (5 bases). V lost 3 bases, J lost 3 bases, and 8 bases lay in between. Germline lookup yields CDR1 MNHEY and CDR2 SMNVEV (reference sequence). The CDR3 loop spans 13 amino acids. Here the CDR3 reads CASSFIGDTEAFF. The CDR3 nucleotides are TGTGCCAGCAGTTTTATAGGGGACACTGAAGCTTTCTTT.

In this sample, this clonotype turned up a few times. CDR3 bases: TGCAGTGCTAGGATGGGGGGACCTTTTTACAATGAGCAGTTCTTC. Its protein product is CSARMGGPFYNEQFF. This chain links TRBV20-1 with TRBJ2-1, with D perhaps TRBD2 (6 bases). V lost 3 bases to trimming and J lost 4 bases, with 16 bases between them. This CDR3 is 15 amino acids long. Per germline, CDR1 DFQATT and CDR2 SNEGSKA (reference sequence).

V and J are TRBV7-3 and TRBJ1-6; D gene ambiguous. V was clipped by 5 bases and J by 5 bases, with 7 bases between them. The CDR3 spans 13 residues. Germline V gives CDR1 SGHTA, CDR2 FQGTGA. The CDR3 DNA reads TGTGCCAGCAGCAGGACGGATAATTCACCCCTCCACTTT. Its protein product is CASSRTDNSPLHF.

The V gene is TRBV6-2 or TRBV6-3, the J gene TRBJ2-7; no firm D call. The length of the CDR3 is 12 residues. Trimming removed 5 bases at V and 3 bases at J, with 8 bases between. Germline V gives CDR1 MNHEY, CDR2 SVGEGT. CDR3 sequence (DNA): TGTGCCAGCAGTGAGAGGTACTACGAGCAGTACTTC. Amino acid sequence: CASSERYYEQYF.

Worth noting for this clonotype: Possible read error: a much larger clone is one base away. The V call is TRBV20-1, the J call TRBJ2-7; 9 nucleotides align to TRBD2. The ends lost 1 base at V and 2 bases at J; junction bases unmatched: 6. Per the germline V gene, CDR1 is DFQATT and CDR2 is SNEGSKA (reference sequence). The CDR3 is 15 residues long. This CDR3 is CSARAWASGAYEQYF. The DNA for the CDR3 is TGCAGTGCTAGAGCCTGGGCTAGCGGGGCCTACGAGCAGTACTTC.

The chain joins TRBV20-1 to TRBJ2-1; the match to TRBD1 covers 9 bases. This CDR3 contains 17 residues. Unmatched junction bases numbered 16, after V lost 4 bases and J lost 6 bases. Germline lookup yields CDR1 DFQATT and CDR2 SNEGSKA (reference sequence). The DNA for the CDR3 is TGCAGTGCTATATCCGTGGGACAGGGTCACGCCAGCAATGAGCAGTTCTTC. Protein product: CSAISVGQGHASNEQFF.

This clonotype appeared many times. This chain joins TRBV12-3 or TRBV12-4 and TRBJ1-4; D might be TRBD1 (5 bases). V lost 2 bases and J lost 7, with 17 bases in between. The CDR3 loop spans 16 amino acids. Written as DNA, the CDR3 is TGTGCCAGCAGTTTAAGGACAAACCCTCGGGGTGAAAAACTGTTTTTT. As protein: CASSLRTNPRGEKLFF.

This clonotype showed up just a few times. The chain carries TRBV6-6 and TRBJ2-5; D not resolved. CDR1 and CDR2 from the germline V gene are MNHNY and SVGAGI (reference sequence). Trimming cost V 0 bases and J 5 bases, with 10 bases left between them. The CDR3 is made up of 14 amino acids. The CDR3 loop reads CASSYSILSETQYF. The CDR3 DNA is TGTGCCAGCAGTTACTCGATACTCTCGGAGACCCAGTACTTC.

This clonotype occurred once. The chain employs TRBV15 and TRBJ2-7; no reliable D call. The CDR3 has 15 residues. Germline assignment: CDR1 LNHNV and CDR2 YYDKDF (reference sequence). V gave up 0 bases and J gave up 3 bases, with 12 bases separating them. CDR3 sequence: CATSRDAASVYEQYF. DNA for the CDR3: TGTGCCACCAGCAGAGATGCGGCTAGTGTCTACGAGCAGTACTTC.

This clonotype came up a few times. The chain joins TRBV7-9 to TRBJ2-5; 7 bases fit TRBD2. Germline CDR1 reads SEHNR; CDR2 reads FQNEAQ (reference sequence). Trimming cost V 1 base and J 0 bases; bases outside gene matches: 5. CDR3 length: 16 amino acids. DNA of the CDR3: TGTGCCAGCAGCTTAGGGTCTAGCGGCGACCAAGAGACCCAGTACTTC. It is translated as CASSLGSSGDQETQYF.

This clonotype occurred many times. The junction does not match germline at one end; this may be a read error. The chain joins TRBV6-1 to TRBJ2-5; TRBD2 matches at 7 bases. The CDR3 has 15 amino acids. Germline assignment: CDR1 MNHNS and CDR2 SASEGT. The CDR3 region is CASSLGGEAQQTQYF. CDR3 bases: TGTGCCAGCAGCTTGGGGGGGGAGGCCCAACAGACCCAGTACTTC.

Ten or more counts support this clonotype. V is TRBV2 and J is TRBJ1-4; D is ambiguous. CDR1 is SNHLY, CDR2 FYNNEI, per germline. CDR3 length: 19 residues. Trimming pared 1 base from V and 3 bases from J, leaving 21 bases between. Here the CDR3 reads CASSEELPQKGLANEKLFF. DNA of the CDR3: TGTGCCAGCAGTGAAGAACTTCCTCAAAAGGGTTTAGCTAATGAAAAACTGTTTTTT.

This clonotype was detected ten times or more. V and J are TRBV12-3 or TRBV12-4 and TRBJ1-2, with D hard to call. The CDR3 has 14 residues. V was pared by 1 base and J by 3 bases, with 9 bases between. CDR3: CASSLVALDYGYTF. CDR3 bases: TGTGCCAGCAGTTTAGTTGCCCTGGACTATGGCTACACCTTC.

This clonotype was detected a few times. The chain has TRBV30 and TRBJ2-1, with a possible D match to TRBD2 (6 bases). Per the germline V gene, CDR1 is GTSNPN and CDR2 is SVGIG (reference sequence). V lost 3 bases to trimming and J lost 8 bases, with 14 bases between them. This CDR3 is 13 amino acids long. For the CDR3, the DNA is TGTGCCTGGAGCCCAGGGACGGGAGATGAGCAGTTCTTC. This sequence encodes CAWSPGTGDEQFF.

This clonotype was counted many times. The rearrangement joins TRBV7-8 to TRBJ2-6, with a possible D match to TRBD2 (7 bases). V gave up 7 bases and J gave up 2 bases, with 27 bases separating them. CDR3 size: 20 residues. CDR1 SGHVS and CDR2 FQNEAQ come from the germline V gene. CDR3 bases: TGTGCCAGCAATCCGCCAAATGGAGGGGGGGCGGCACCTGGGGCCAACGTCCTGACTTTC. It encodes CASNPPNGGGAAPGANVLTF.